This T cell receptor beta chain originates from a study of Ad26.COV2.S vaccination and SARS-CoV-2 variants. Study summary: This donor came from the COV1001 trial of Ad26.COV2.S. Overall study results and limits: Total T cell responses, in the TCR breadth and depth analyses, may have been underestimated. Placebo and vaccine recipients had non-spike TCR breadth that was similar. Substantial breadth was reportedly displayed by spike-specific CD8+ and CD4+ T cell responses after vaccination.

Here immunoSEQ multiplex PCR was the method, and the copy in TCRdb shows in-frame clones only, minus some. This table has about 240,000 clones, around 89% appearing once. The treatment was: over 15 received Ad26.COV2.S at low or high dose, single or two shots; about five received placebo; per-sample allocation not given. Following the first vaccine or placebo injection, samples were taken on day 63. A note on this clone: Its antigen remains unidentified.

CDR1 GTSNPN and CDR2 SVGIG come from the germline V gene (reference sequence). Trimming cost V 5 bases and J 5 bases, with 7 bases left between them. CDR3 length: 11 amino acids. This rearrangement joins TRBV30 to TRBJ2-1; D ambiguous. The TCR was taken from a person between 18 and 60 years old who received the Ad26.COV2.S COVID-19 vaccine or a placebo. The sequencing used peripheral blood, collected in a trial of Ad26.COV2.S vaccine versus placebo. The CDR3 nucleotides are TGTGCCTGGTCGACGGACAATGAGCAGTTCTTC. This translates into CAWSTDNEQFF.